This T cell receptor beta chain was documented in a study of CXCR3-negative and CXCR3-positive naive CD8 T cells. For the study at large: Sequencing brought in 120 million to 150 million TRB reads altogether, and each library got about 1.5 +/- 0.3 million. Study-level points and caveats: The study found more hydrophobic TRB CDR3s in CXCR3-positive naive cells than in CXCR3-negative naive cells. Freshly isolated PBMCs were used in most assays, given partial CXCR3 loss after freezing.

UMI-tagged TRB cDNA libraries were built via 5' RACE. Reprocessing the 5' RACE reads, TCRdb reports a single entry for every CDR3 protein and omits DNA. In all, the sample yields about 89,000 distinct CDR3 sequences. Regarding this clonotype: Its antigen is not known.

CDR1 and CDR2 from the germline V gene are MRHNA and SNTAGT. This CDR3 is built from 14 residues. Sequencing used naive CXCR3+ CD8+ T cells from blood. The subset here: CD45RO-CCR7+CD27+CD95- naive CD8+ T cells expressing CXCR3 (TNR3+). This chain uses TRBV6-4 with TRBJ2-2; lacking DNA, the TRBD2 call made by TCRdb goes unchecked. The sequence came from a human donor in good health. Some clones in this sample may be carry-over from other donors' samples. This CDR3 reads CASSDSREAGELFF.